Below are 25 T cell receptor beta chains sequenced from a single sample in a study of blood T cell repertoires in COVID-19. Assay: immunoSEQ multiplex PCR; the TCRdb copy retains only in-frame clones and omits some. Here the sample spans 300,000 to 450,000 clones, about 88% being singletons. The material sequenced was PBMCs or T cells enriched from blood (not recorded which). These receptors were obtained from a woman aged 25 to 39 who had been exposed to COVID-19.

In the case of this clone: Being one base from a much bigger clone, this may be a read error. The same CDR3 can be traced to other DNA sequences in this sample. The chain employs TRBV7-8 and TRBJ2-7, with D unresolved. CDR1 is SGHVS and CDR2 is FQNEAQ in the germline V gene. Trimming left V 5 bases short and J 3 bases short, with 5 bases between. The CDR3 has 11 amino acids. CDR3 loop: CASSLHYEQYF. The CDR3 region has the DNA TGTGCCAGCAGCCTCCACTACGAGCAGTACTTC.

This rearrangement joins TRBV7-2 to TRBJ2-7; the match to TRBD2 covers 8 bases. The CDR3 contains 14 residues. The J segment lost 6 bases and the V segment lost 1 base, leaving 5 bases of the junction unmatched. CDR1 and CDR2 from the germline V gene are SGHTA and FQGNSA. Here the CDR3 DNA reads TGTGCCAGCAGCTTAGAGCGGGAGAGCGTCGAGCAGTACTTC. Its translation is CASSLERESVEQYF.

In this sample, this clone turned up once. V is TRBV7-9 and J is TRBJ2-7; TRBD2 agrees at 14 bases. Germline trimming cut 4 bases from V and 4 bases from J; bases unmatched to any gene: 3. Germline-derived CDR1 and CDR2 are SEHNR and FQNEAQ (reference sequence). CDR3 size: 15 residues. This CDR3 reads CASSSRTSGRYEQYF. The CDR3, as DNA: TGTGCCAGCAGCTCTAGGACTAGCGGGAGGTACGAGCAGTACTTC.

The V call is TRBV11-2, the J call TRBJ2-2; no clear D. CDR3 length: 12 residues. The germline CDR1 and CDR2 sequences are SGHAT and FQNNGV. V was pared by 5 bases and J by 6 bases, with 7 bases between. CDR3 nucleotides: TGTGCCAGCAGCCCCCAGGCCGGGGAGCTGTTTTTT. It translates to CASSPQAGELFF. The full variable domain, completed using reference TRBV11-2 and TRBJ2-2, is EAGVAQSPRYKIIEKRQSVAFWCNPISGHATLYWYQQILGQGPKLLIQFQNNGVVDDSQLPKDRFSAERLKGVDSTLKIQPAKLEDSAVYLCASSPQAGELFFGEGSRLTVL.

The chain links TRBV6-5 to TRBJ1-2; D may be TRBD1 (6 bases). The V gene lost 2 bases and the J gene lost 6 bases, with 10 bases spanning the gap. The germline V gene encodes CDR1 MNHEY and CDR2 SVGAGI. The CDR3 spans 13 residues. The CDR3 here is CASSYRGFDGYTF. The CDR3, as DNA: TGTGCCAGCAGTTACAGGGGGTTTGATGGCTACACCTTC.

The chain joins TRBV7-6 to TRBJ2-5; 7 bases are a match to TRBD2. Germline-derived CDR1 and CDR2 are SGHVS and FNYEAQ. The CDR3 contains 21 residues. Trimming cost V 4 bases and J 2 bases; bases outside gene matches: 25. CDR3 loop: CASSYAPSLIVAGRLQETQYF. The CDR3 coding sequence is TGTGCCAGCAGCTACGCCCCTTCACTAATCGTAGCGGGCCGCTTACAAGAGACCCAGTACTTC.

The chain has TRBV6-5 and TRBJ1-5; D is possibly TRBD1 (5 bases). Germline V gene sequence: CDR1 MNHEY, CDR2 SVGAGI. Trimming took off 4 bases at V and 6 bases at J, with 13 bases between the two ends. This CDR3 region has 14 residues. Here the CDR3 DNA reads TGTGCCAGCAGTTCAGGGTCTTATAGTCAGCCCCAGCATTTT. Amino acid sequence: CASSSGSYSQPQHF.

This sequence joins TRBV6-1 and TRBJ2-7; 8 nucleotides agree with TRBD2. The J segment lost 5 bases and the V segment lost 0 bases, leaving 3 bases of the junction unmatched. The CDR3 runs 14 residues. Germline V CDR1 and CDR2: MNHNS, SASEGT. In DNA, the CDR3 is TGTGCCAGCAGTGAAGCCGGGGGGGGCAACGAGCAGTACTTC. Amino acids: CASSEAGGGNEQYF.

The chain uses TRBV29-1 and TRBJ2-2, with 11 bases that match TRBD1. This CDR3 spans 13 amino acids. Germline lookup yields CDR1 SQVTM and CDR2 ANQGSEA. Trimming cost V 6 bases and J 7 bases; bases outside gene matches: 4. This chain's CDR3 is CSVGQGAGGELFF. In DNA, the CDR3 is TGCAGCGTCGGACAGGGGGCCGGCGGGGAGCTGTTTTTT.

This clone was seen only a few times. The V call is TRBV24-1, the J call TRBJ2-6, with a possible D match to TRBD1 (6 bases). The CDR3 spans 16 residues. Germline lookup yields CDR1 KGHDR and CDR2 SFDVKD. Trimming cost V 5 bases and J 4 bases, with 14 bases left between them. The CDR3 loop reads CATSAGWGLGANVLTF. The CDR3 nucleotides read TGTGCCACCAGTGCGGGTTGGGGGCTCGGGGCCAACGTCCTGACTTTC.

The chain is built from TRBV6-1 and TRBJ1-5; a possible D gene is TRBD1 (6 bases). CDR1 MNHNS and CDR2 SASEGT come from the germline V gene. The CDR3 spans 13 residues. V lost 3 bases and J lost 6, with 9 bases in between. The CDR3 coding sequence is TGTGCCAGCAGTGATAGGGGGAGTCAGCCCCAGCATTTT. Protein: CASSDRGSQPQHF.

The chain uses TRBV11-2 and TRBJ2-7; 10 bases map to TRBD1. Trimming cost V 4 bases and J 6 bases; bases outside gene matches: 9. The CDR3 loop spans 15 amino acids. Looked up from germline, CDR1 is SGHAT and CDR2 is FQNNGV. CDR3 in DNA: TGTGCCAGCAGCTCGATCGCGACAGGGGGCTTCGAGCAGTACTTC. The encoded protein is CASSSIATGGFEQYF.

J is TRBJ1-5 and V is TRBV28, with 9 bases fitting TRBD1. J gave up 6 bases and V 5 bases, and 14 bases lay outside the gene matches. This CDR3 has 17 amino acids. Germline-derived CDR1 and CDR2 are MDHEN and SYDVKM. CDR3 region: CASSQITGTGNGQPQHF. CDR3 nucleotides: TGTGCCAGCAGTCAGATCACAGGGACAGGGAACGGTCAGCCCCAGCATTTT.

The genes are TRBV7-8 and TRBJ1-2, with a tentative D call TRBD1 (5 bases). Germline V gene lookup returns CDR1 SGHVS and CDR2 FQNEAQ. The CDR3 consists of 16 residues. V gave up 2 bases and J gave up 2 bases, with 15 bases separating them. This CDR3 reads CASSLTGGVRNYGYTF. CDR3 coding DNA: TGTGCCAGCAGCTTAACGGGGGGGGTTAGGAACTATGGCTACACCTTC.

This chain links TRBV14 with TRBJ2-2; 9 bases align to TRBD2. The ends lost 3 bases at V and 2 bases at J; junction bases unmatched: 4. This CDR3 contains 16 residues. CDR1 is SGHDN and CDR2 is FVKESK in the germline V gene. The CDR3 protein is CASSQAGGSNTGELFF. The DNA for the CDR3 is TGTGCCAGCAGCCAGGCGGGAGGGAGCAACACCGGGGAGCTGTTTTTT.

The chain links TRBV5-5 to TRBJ1-5, with unresolved D. Deletions cut 0 bases from V and 5 bases from J, with 6 bases between. Germline loops: CDR1 SGHKS, CDR2 YYEKEE (reference sequence). The CDR3 runs 13 residues. CDR3 bases: TGTGCCAGCAGCTTGGCCGGTCATCAGCCCCAGCATTTT. This gives the protein CASSLAGHQPQHF.

V usage is TRBV24-1 and J usage is TRBJ2-1; no clear D. V was cut by 0 bases and J by 10 bases, with 6 bases left in between. The CDR3 totals 12 residues. Per the germline V gene, CDR1 is KGHDR and CDR2 is SFDVKD. The CDR3 nucleotides read TGTGCCACCAGTGATTTGAGAGCAGAGCAGTTCTTC. Residues: CATSDLRAEQFF.

The chain employs TRBV9 and TRBJ1-2; 8 bases are shared with TRBD1. V lost 4 bases and J lost 4; bases outside the gene matches: 9. The length of the CDR3 is 15 residues. The V gene's germline CDR1 is SGDLS and CDR2 YYNGEE. The CDR3 nucleotides read TGTGCCAGCAGCTTGGGGGGACAGGTTGGCTATGGCTACACCTTC. Translation: CASSLGGQVGYGYTF.

This clone was seen just once. The sample has other DNA sequences that encode this CDR3 too. The rearrangement uses TRBV5-1 and TRBJ1-1, with 8 bases matching TRBD1. This CDR3 is 14 amino acids long. Per germline, CDR1 SGHRS and CDR2 YFSETQ. Unmatched junction bases numbered 1, after V lost 2 bases and J lost 1 base. The DNA for the CDR3 is TGCGCCAGCAGCTTAGGGACAGGGAACACTGAAGCTTTCTTT. Its protein product is CASSLGTGNTEAFF. Drawing the rest from reference TRBV5-1 and TRBJ1-1, the complete variable domain is KAGVTQTPRYLIKTRGQQVTLSCSPISGHRSVSWYQQTPGQGLQFLFEYFSETQRNKGNFPGRFSGRQFSNSRSEMNVSTLELGDSALYLCASSLGTGNTEAFFGQGTRLTVV.

The chain joins TRBV2 to TRBJ2-5; 14 bases map to TRBD2. The ends lost 6 bases at V and 5 bases at J; junction bases unmatched: 2. CDR1 is SNHLY and CDR2 is FYNNEI in the germline V gene. The CDR3 is made up of 14 amino acids. The CDR3 region is CASRRTSGRETQYF. CDR3 nucleotide sequence: TGTGCCAGCAGAAGGACTAGCGGGAGGGAGACCCAGTACTTC.

Concerning this clone: A junction end diverges from the germline sequence, so it may reflect a read error. The V gene is TRBV20-1, the J gene TRBJ2-5; D gene ambiguous. Germline-derived CDR1 and CDR2 are DFQATT and SNEGSKA (reference sequence). The CDR3 totals 11 residues. This chain's CDR3 is CSARVGTLGNF. In nucleotides, the CDR3 is TGCAGTGCTAGAGTTGGTACCCTGGGCAACTTC.

The chain links TRBV10-2 to TRBJ2-6, with 10 bases fitting TRBD2. CDR1 and CDR2 from the germline V gene are WSHSY and SAAADI. The CDR3 has 17 amino acids. After removal of 4 bases from V and 2 bases from J, the junction contained 5 bases not matched to a gene. The CDR3 reads CASSGLAGAPGANVLTF. The DNA for the CDR3 is TGCGCCAGCAGTGGTCTAGCGGGAGCCCCTGGGGCCAACGTCCTGACTTTC.

The genes are TRBV6-5 and TRBJ2-4; 11 nucleotides agree with TRBD1. Trimming removed 10 bases from V and 6 bases from J; junction bases left unmatched: 8. This CDR3 spans 14 amino acids. Germline CDR1 reads MNHEY; CDR2 reads SVGAGI. The CDR3 protein is CATRPGQGGNIQYF. In DNA, the CDR3 is TGTGCCACCCGCCCGGGACAGGGGGGAAACATTCAGTACTTC.

This chain connects TRBV5-1 to TRBJ1-2, with TRBD1 identical over 8 bases. The CDR3 is 13 residues long. V trimming: 5 bases; J trimming: 6 bases; junction bases outside the gene matches: 6. CDR1 and CDR2 from the germline V gene are SGHRS and YFSETQ. CDR3 nucleotides: TGCGCCAGCAGTCGACAGGGGTCCGATGGCTACACCTTC. It yields the protein CASSRQGSDGYTF.

The V gene is TRBV4-2, the J gene TRBJ1-4; D not resolved. The CDR3 has 17 residues. Germline V lookup: CDR1 LGHNA, CDR2 YNFKEQ. The V gene lost 7 bases and the J gene lost 0 bases, with 18 bases spanning the gap. The CDR3 reads CASTRVLAAATNEKLFF. CDR3 nucleotide sequence: TGTGCCAGCACCCGCGTCCTCGCGGCCGCAACTAATGAAAAACTGTTTTTT.